The 25 T cell receptor beta chains below come from one sample, sequenced in a study of T cells after yellow fever vaccination (dated by TCRdb to the late 2010s). This sample's treatment or condition label indicates: live attenuated yellow fever vaccine strain. Library preparation employed 5' RACE. The sequencing machine was an Illumina NovaSeq 6000. TCRdb reran the public reads through fastp at Q25 and MiXCR, keeping productive beta chains. Each entry merges the rows of one CDR3 protein and shows their most common DNA and genes. The sample has approximately 330,000 distinct CDR3 sequences on record, approximately 4% of them singletons. Around 24% of the sample is in the top ten clones. The specimen was PBMCs, collected 5 days after the yellow fever booster vaccination. The source of these receptors is a man between 18 and 29 years old who received the YFV17D yellow fever vaccine.

Ten or more counts support this clonotype. V usage is TRBV12-3 or TRBV12-4 and J usage is TRBJ2-4; D is perhaps TRBD1 or TRBD2 (5 bases each). This CDR3 is built from 16 residues. Trimming shortened V by 4 bases and J by 0 bases, and 13 bases separated the two germline ends. CDR3 DNA: TGTGCCAGCAGTTATCGGGGCGACCTAGCCAAAAACATTCAGTACTTC. It specifies CASSYRGDLAKNIQYF.

The CDR3 DNA reads as TGTGCCAGCAGTCCCAGCCCGGGGGATGAGCAGTTCTTC. The encoded protein is CASSPSPGDEQFF. V and J are TRBV12-3 or TRBV12-4 and TRBJ2-1, with a tentative D call TRBD2 (6 bases). The CDR3 is 13 residues long. Trimming pared 5 bases from V and 8 bases from J, leaving 13 bases between.

This clonotype was observed many times. The chain is built from TRBV7-8 and TRBJ1-6; D may be TRBD1 (5 bases). CDR1 is SGHVS and CDR2 is FQNEAQ in the germline V gene. The ends were cut back, 8 bases at V and 7 bases at J, with 15 bases in the middle. The CDR3 has 14 residues. CDR3 sequence reads: CASGSGIWNSPLHF. CDR3 coding DNA: TGTGCCAGCGGGTCAGGGATCTGGAATTCACCCCTCCACTTT.

Ten or more counts support this clonotype. CDR3 loop: CASSYPSPGGETQYF. The CDR3 DNA is TGTGCCAGCAGTTACCCCAGCCCGGGGGGAGAGACCCAGTACTTC. This chain uses TRBV6-2 or TRBV6-3 with TRBJ2-5; TRBD2 matches at 7 bases. CDR3 size: 15 residues. The germline gives CDR1 MNHEY, CDR2 SVGEGT. V trimming: 2 bases; J trimming: 4 bases; junction bases outside the gene matches: 7.

A few counts support this clonotype. The CDR3 DNA follows: TGTGCCAGCAGCTTCACTAGCGGGGGAGAGCAGTACGTC. Protein: CASSFTSGGEQYV. V usage is TRBV5-5 and J usage is TRBJ2-7; TRBD2 aligns across 11 bases. This CDR3 spans 13 amino acids. Per the germline V gene, CDR1 is SGHKS and CDR2 is YYEKEE (reference sequence). J gave up 7 bases and V 2 bases, and 2 bases lay outside the gene matches.

The DNA for the CDR3 is TGTGCCAGCAGCTTAGGTGTGGCGGGGGTTAACATTCAGTACTTC. Encoded protein: CASSLGVAGVNIQYF. The V and J genes are TRBV7-2 and TRBJ2-4, with 7 bases fitting TRBD2. Germline-derived CDR1 and CDR2 are SGHTA and FQGNSA. This CDR3 has 15 amino acids. Unmatched junction bases numbered 7, after V lost 1 base and J lost 7 bases.

This rearrangement joins TRBV6-2 or TRBV6-3 to TRBJ2-7, with 8 nucleotides matching TRBD1. CDR3 size: 16 residues. V was clipped by 2 bases and J by 0 bases; unmatched bases: 6. Per germline, CDR1 MNHEY and CDR2 SVGEGT. CDR3 in amino acids: CASSYDRDRSSYEQYF. CDR3 bases: TGTGCCAGCAGTTACGACCGGGACAGGTCCTCCTACGAGCAGTACTTC.

This clonotype was found a few times. The chain carries TRBV10-2 and TRBJ1-5; no clear D. The CDR3 contains 14 residues. In germline, CDR1 is WSHSY, CDR2 SAAADI. Trimming removed 0 bases from V and 6 bases from J, with 9 bases in between. The DNA of the CDR3 is TGCGCCAGCAGTGAGTCGGGAGGGCCTCAGCCCCAGCATTTT. It yields the protein CASSESGGPQPQHF.

This clonotype has only a few counts. J is TRBJ2-1 and V is TRBV24-1, with 8 bases matching TRBD1. The trim removed 4 bases at V and 7 bases at J, leaving 11 bases unmatched. The germline gives CDR1 KGHDR, CDR2 SFDVKD. The CDR3 is made up of 16 amino acids. The CDR3 loop reads CATSDSPGQGRNEQFF. The CDR3 nucleotides read TGTGCCACCAGTGACTCCCCCGGACAGGGCCGAAATGAGCAGTTCTTC.

This clonotype was detected a few times. The chain joins TRBV19 to TRBJ1-2, with unresolved D. The germline V gene encodes CDR1 LNHDA and CDR2 SQIVND (reference sequence). The V end was cut by 4 bases, the J end by 4 bases, with 10 bases between. The CDR3 length is 13 residues. The DNA of the CDR3 is TGTGCCAGTAGTAATCCGGAGAGCTATGGCTACACCTTC. Translated, it gives CASSNPESYGYTF.

This clonotype occurred many times. This chain joins TRBV4-1 and TRBJ1-1; 10 bases match TRBD1. Germline CDR1 and CDR2: MGHRA and YSYEKL. V trimming: 5 bases; J trimming: 3 bases; junction bases outside the gene matches: 9. The CDR3 is 16 amino acids. The chain's CDR3 is CASSRGQGSDYTEAFF. CDR3 bases: TGCGCCAGCAGCAGGGGACAGGGGTCAGATTACACTGAAGCTTTCTTT.

This sequence joins TRBV5-1 and TRBJ1-2; the D is unclear. CDR1 is SGHRS, CDR2 YFSETQ, per germline. The V end lost 7 bases, the J end lost 4 bases, and 17 bases lay between the germline ends. This CDR3 region has 14 residues. The DNA of the CDR3 is TGCGCCAGCGTGGGTGGTGGCAGGACCTATGGCTACACCTTC. Translation gives CASVGGGRTYGYTF.

This clonotype was observed a few times. The chain links TRBV19 to TRBJ1-5; 8 nucleotides line up with TRBD1. There are 17 residues in the CDR3. Germline trimming cut 6 bases from V and 0 bases from J; bases unmatched to any gene: 10. Per the germline V gene, CDR1 is LNHDA and CDR2 is SQIVND (reference sequence). The CDR3 loop is CASSRHLDRASNQPQHF. In nucleotides, the CDR3 is TGTGCCAGTAGCCGCCACCTGGACAGGGCTAGCAATCAGCCCCAGCATTTT.

The chain recombines TRBV9 with TRBJ2-3; 8 positions agree with TRBD2. This CDR3 has 15 amino acids. V was pared by 0 bases and J by 7 bases, with 7 bases of the junction left unmatched. The germline gives CDR1 SGDLS, CDR2 YYNGEE. CDR3 region: CASSVGGTGGNTQYF. For the CDR3, the DNA is TGTGCCAGCAGCGTAGGTGGAACGGGGGGGAATACGCAGTATTTT.

The J gene is TRBJ1-6, the V gene TRBV7-9, with D possibly TRBD1 on 5 matching bases. Germline V gene lookup returns CDR1 SEHNR and CDR2 FQNEAQ (reference sequence). Trimming removed 2 bases from V and 9 bases from J, with 14 bases in between. This CDR3 contains 15 residues. CDR3 region: CASSLSGRAGSPLHF. Here the CDR3 DNA reads TGTGCCAGCAGCTTATCGGGCAGGGCCGGTTCACCCCTCCACTTT.

In this sample, this clonotype turned up a few times. The chain uses TRBV7-3 and TRBJ2-7; D is unresolved. Germline CDR1 SGHTA, CDR2 FQGTGA. The CDR3 covers 15 residues. Trimming cost V 5 bases and J 4 bases, with 18 bases left between them. The DNA of the CDR3 is TGTGCCAGCAGCCCCGGACGTCGCTACCAATACGAGCAGTACTTC. The encoded protein is CASSPGRRYQYEQYF. The complete variable domain, with remaining parts taken from reference TRBV7-3 and TRBJ2-7, reads GAGVSQTPSNKVTEKGKYVELRCDPISGHTALYWYRQSLGQGPEFLIYFQGTGAADDSGLPNDRFFAVRPEGSVSTLKIQRTERGDSAVYLCASSPGRRYQYEQYFGPGTRLTVT.

Ten or more counts support this clonotype. CDR3 loop: CASSFMGSSYNEQFF. In DNA form, the CDR3 reads TGTGCCAGCAGCTTTATGGGAAGCTCCTACAATGAGCAGTTCTTC. The rearrangement links TRBV7-2 to TRBJ2-1; D not certain. The CDR3 has 15 residues. Trimming shortened V by 3 bases and J by 0 bases, and 9 bases separated the two germline ends. Germline loops: CDR1 SGHTA, CDR2 FQGNSA.

The V and J genes are TRBV29-1 and TRBJ1-1, with D uncertain. Germline CDR1 reads SQVTM; CDR2 reads ANQGSEA. V lost 7 bases and J 5 bases, leaving 14 bases between the germline ends. There are 12 residues in the CDR3. Here the CDR3 DNA reads TGCAGCGCCACGTTTCCCCGTACTGAAGCTTTCTTT. It translates to CSATFPRTEAFF.

The sample holds a few counts of this clonotype. This chain joins TRBV20-1 and TRBJ2-2; D remains unclear. Germline CDR1 and CDR2: DFQATT and SNEGSKA (reference sequence). The CDR3 has 13 residues. Trimming took off 4 bases at V and 2 bases at J, with 8 bases between the two ends. CDR3 sequence: CSATETNTGELFF. The CDR3 DNA follows: TGCAGTGCTACTGAGACCAACACCGGGGAGCTGTTTTTT.

Many counts were recorded for this clonotype. V and J are TRBV7-9 and TRBJ2-7; D may be TRBD1 (7 bases). Germline V CDR1 and CDR2: SEHNR, FQNEAQ (reference sequence). The ends were cut back, 6 bases at V and 5 bases at J, with 17 bases in the middle. The CDR3 loop spans 14 amino acids. DNA of the CDR3: TGTGCCAGCAGTTTTACAGGAGGGGGCCACGAGCAGTACTTC. It codes for CASSFTGGGHEQYF.

This clonotype was detected ten times or more. The J gene is TRBJ1-2, the V gene TRBV9; TRBD1 matches at 9 bases. CDR1 SGDLS and CDR2 YYNGEE come from the germline V gene. This CDR3 is 14 amino acids long. Unmatched junction bases numbered 4, after V lost 3 bases and J lost 4 bases. DNA for the CDR3: TGTGCCAGCAGCGCCAGGACAGGGGCCTATGGCTACACCTTC. The encoded protein is CASSARTGAYGYTF.

V is TRBV29-1 and J is TRBJ2-5; 9 bases align to TRBD2. This CDR3 region has 14 residues. Germline CDR1 is SQVTM and CDR2 is ANQGSEA. V was pared by 4 bases and J by 5 bases, with 8 bases of the junction left unmatched. CDR3 region: CSVAYQSGGETQYF. The CDR3 region has the DNA TGCAGCGTTGCGTACCAAAGCGGGGGGGAGACCCAGTACTTC.

This clonotype occurred many times. The chain links TRBV14 to TRBJ1-2, with a tentative D call TRBD1 (6 bases). Trimming removed 4 bases from V and 0 bases from J, with 6 bases in between. The CDR3 covers 13 residues. Germline loops: CDR1 SGHDN, CDR2 FVKESK. The CDR3 region is CASSRDTNYGYTF. DNA for the CDR3: TGTGCCAGCAGCCGGGACACTAACTATGGCTACACCTTC. Filled out from reference TRBV14 and TRBJ1-2, the complete variable domain reads EAGVTQFPSHSVIEKGQTVTLRCDPISGHDNLYWYRRVMGKEIKFLLHFVKESKQDESGMPNNRFLAERTGGTYSTLKVQPAELEDSGVYFCASSRDTNYGYTFGSGTRLTVV.

The chain carries TRBV6-1 and TRBJ1-2; unclear D gene. The CDR3 extends over 13 amino acids. Germline CDR1 is MNHNS and CDR2 is SASEGT. V lost 3 bases to trimming and J lost 6 bases, with 11 bases between them. In DNA, the CDR3 is TGTGCCAGCAGTGATCGGGGTTGGGATGGCTACACCTTC. Encoded protein: CASSDRGWDGYTF.

This clonotype was detected only a few times. The V and J genes are TRBV7-3 and TRBJ2-1; TRBD2 matches at 7 bases. CDR3 length: 15 residues. With 1 base clipped from V and 5 bases from J, the junction kept 5 bases outside the gene matches. CDR1 and CDR2 from the germline V gene are SGHTA and FQGTGA. This CDR3 reads CASSLIGGTNNEQFF. For the CDR3, the DNA is TGTGCCAGCAGCTTAATCGGGGGGACCAACAATGAGCAGTTCTTC.